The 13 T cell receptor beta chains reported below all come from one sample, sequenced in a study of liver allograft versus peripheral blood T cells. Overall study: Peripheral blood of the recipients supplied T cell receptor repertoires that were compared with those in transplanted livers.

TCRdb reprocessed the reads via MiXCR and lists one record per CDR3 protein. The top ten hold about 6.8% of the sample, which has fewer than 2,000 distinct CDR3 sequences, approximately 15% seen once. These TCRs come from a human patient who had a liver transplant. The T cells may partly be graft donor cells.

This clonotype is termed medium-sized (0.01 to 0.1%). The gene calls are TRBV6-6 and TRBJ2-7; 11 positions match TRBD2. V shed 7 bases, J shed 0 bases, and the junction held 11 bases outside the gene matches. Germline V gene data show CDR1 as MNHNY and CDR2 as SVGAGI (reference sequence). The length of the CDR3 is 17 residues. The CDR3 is CASKRAGTSGFSYEQYF. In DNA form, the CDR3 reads TGTGCCAGCAAAAGGGCCGGGACTAGCGGATTCTCCTACGAGCAGTACTTC.

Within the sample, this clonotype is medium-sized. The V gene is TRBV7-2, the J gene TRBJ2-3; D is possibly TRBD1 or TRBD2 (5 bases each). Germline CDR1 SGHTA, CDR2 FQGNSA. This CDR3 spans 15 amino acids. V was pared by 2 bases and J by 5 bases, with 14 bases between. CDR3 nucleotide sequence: TGTGCCAGCAGCTTACCCCGAGGGACCGGAGATACGCAGTATTTT. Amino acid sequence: CASSLPRGTGDTQYF.

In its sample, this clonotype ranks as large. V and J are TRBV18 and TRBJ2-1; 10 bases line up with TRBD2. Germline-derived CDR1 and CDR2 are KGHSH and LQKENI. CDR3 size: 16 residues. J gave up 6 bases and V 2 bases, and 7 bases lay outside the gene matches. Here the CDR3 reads CASSPSLAGAGNEQFF. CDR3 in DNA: TGTGCCAGCTCACCATCCCTAGCGGGGGCGGGCAATGAGCAGTTCTTC.

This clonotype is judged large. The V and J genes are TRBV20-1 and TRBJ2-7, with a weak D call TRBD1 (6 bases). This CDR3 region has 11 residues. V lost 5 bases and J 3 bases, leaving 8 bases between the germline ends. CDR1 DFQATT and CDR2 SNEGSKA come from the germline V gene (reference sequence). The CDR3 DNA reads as TGCAGTGCTGCACAGGGCTACGAGCAGTACTTC. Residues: CSAAQGYEQYF.

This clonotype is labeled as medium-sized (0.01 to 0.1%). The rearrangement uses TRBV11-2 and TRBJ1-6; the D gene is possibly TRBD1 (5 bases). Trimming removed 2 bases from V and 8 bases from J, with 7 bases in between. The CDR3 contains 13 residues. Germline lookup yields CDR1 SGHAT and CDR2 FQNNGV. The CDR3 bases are TGTGCCAGCAGCTTACCGGGGGATTCACCCCTCCACTTT. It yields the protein CASSLPGDSPLHF.

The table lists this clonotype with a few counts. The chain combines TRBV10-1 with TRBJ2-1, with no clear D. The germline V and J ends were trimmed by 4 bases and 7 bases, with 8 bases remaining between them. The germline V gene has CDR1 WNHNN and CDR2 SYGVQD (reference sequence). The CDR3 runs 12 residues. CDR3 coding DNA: TGCGCCAGCAGTGGAAACGCTAATGAGCAGTTCTTC. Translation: CASSGNANEQFF.

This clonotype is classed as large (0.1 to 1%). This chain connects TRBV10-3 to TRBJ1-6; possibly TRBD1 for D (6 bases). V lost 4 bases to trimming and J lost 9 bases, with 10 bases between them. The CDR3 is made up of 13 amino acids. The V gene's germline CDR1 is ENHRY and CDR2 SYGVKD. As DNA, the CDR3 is TGTGCCATCAGTGGGCAGGGGCGTTCACCCCTCCACTTT. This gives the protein CAISGQGRSPLHF.

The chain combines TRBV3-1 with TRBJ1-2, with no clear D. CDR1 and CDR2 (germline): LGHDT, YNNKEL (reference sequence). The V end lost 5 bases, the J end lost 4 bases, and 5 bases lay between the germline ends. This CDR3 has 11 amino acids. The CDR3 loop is CASSASYGYTF. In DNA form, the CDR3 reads TGTGCCAGCAGCGCCTCCTATGGCTACACCTTC.

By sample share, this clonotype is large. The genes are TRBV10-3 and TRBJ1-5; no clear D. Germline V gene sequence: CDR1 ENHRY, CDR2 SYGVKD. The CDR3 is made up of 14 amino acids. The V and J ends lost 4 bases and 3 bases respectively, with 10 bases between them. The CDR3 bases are TGTGCCATCAGTGTGGACCGCTACAATCAGCCCCAGCATTTT. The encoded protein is CAISVDRYNQPQHF.

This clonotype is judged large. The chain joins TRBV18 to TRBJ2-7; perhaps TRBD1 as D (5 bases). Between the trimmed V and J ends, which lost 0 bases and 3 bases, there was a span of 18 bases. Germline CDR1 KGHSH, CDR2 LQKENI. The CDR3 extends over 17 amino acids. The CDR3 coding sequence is TGTGCCAGCTCACCACCTTGGGCAGGGAATAAGGTCTACGAGCAGTACTTC. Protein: CASSPPWAGNKVYEQYF. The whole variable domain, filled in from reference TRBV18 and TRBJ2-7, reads NAGVMQNPRHLVRRRGQEARLRCSPMKGHSHVYWYRQLPEEGLKFMVYLQKENIIDESGMPKERFSAEFPKEGPSILRIQQVVRGDSAAYFCASSPPWAGNKVYEQYFGPGTRLTVT.

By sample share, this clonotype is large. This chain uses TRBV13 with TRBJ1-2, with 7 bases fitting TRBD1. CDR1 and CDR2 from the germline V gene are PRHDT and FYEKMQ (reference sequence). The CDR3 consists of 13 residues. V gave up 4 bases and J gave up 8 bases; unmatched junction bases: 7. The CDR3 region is CASSYDRVSGYTF. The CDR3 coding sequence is TGTGCCAGCAGCTACGACAGGGTGAGCGGCTACACCTTC.

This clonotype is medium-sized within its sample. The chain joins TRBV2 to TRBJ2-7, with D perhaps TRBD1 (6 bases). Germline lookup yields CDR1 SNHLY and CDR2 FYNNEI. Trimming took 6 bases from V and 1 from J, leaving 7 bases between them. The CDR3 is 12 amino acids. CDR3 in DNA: TGTGCCAGCAGCGGACAGTCCTACGAGCAGTACTTC. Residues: CASSGQSYEQYF.

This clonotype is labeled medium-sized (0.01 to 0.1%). The CDR3 nucleotides read TGTGCCAGCAGCTGGCTTAGCGGGGGTGGGGCAGATACGCAGTATTTT. This codes for CASSWLSGGGADTQYF. The chain recombines TRBV5-4 with TRBJ2-3; the match to TRBD2 covers 9 bases. Germline loops: CDR1 SGHNT, CDR2 YYREEE (reference sequence). The CDR3 consists of 16 residues. With V trimmed by 3 bases and J by 4 bases, 9 bases remained unmatched.